Given below is one TCR beta chain in context. The antigen is not known. The data derive from a study of blood T cells in healthy people across ages. The CDR3 contains 17 residues. V trimming: 0 bases; J trimming: 4 bases; junction bases outside the gene matches: 4. Germline loops: CDR1 LGHNA, CDR2 YNFKEQ. Overall study findings and caveats: Nothing was known about donor CMV status, and this possibly confounded expanded clonotype changes. Versus aged donors, long-lived donors had higher diversity and more naive CD4+ cells.

A second PCR, run for about 7 to 11 cycles, used a sample-barcoded 5' primer plus a J-beta primer mix. Each TCR beta cDNA got a 12-nucleotide random molecular identifier. TCRdb reprocessed the 5' RACE reads via MiXCR and lists one record per CDR3 protein. The sample has some 860,000 distinct CDR3 sequences, 45% to 70% seen once; the top ten hold about 26%. The receptor was derived from a man in his forties in good health. The chain links TRBV4-2 to TRBJ2-2; TRBD2 matches 11 bases. The material sequenced was blood. CDR3 loop: CASSQDSGRVPTGELFF. As DNA, the CDR3 is TGTGCCAGCAGCCAAGATAGCGGGAGGGTCCCCACCGGGGAGCTGTTTTTT.